These T cell receptor beta chains were read from a single sample in a study of cytomegalovirus exposure and HLA in healthy donors. Assay used: immunoSEQ multiplex PCR; TCRdb lists only in-frame clones, some missing. The table includes about 240,000 clones, about 80% detected once. Sequenced sample: PBMCs. The origin of the receptors is a woman aged 55-69 years in good health and CMV-seropositive. The CDR3 runs from the conserved cysteine through the conserved F or W. D genes are given only for firm matches. A row's size may be missing; if present it is once, few, many or a size class.

cdr3_nt	cdr3_aa	v_call	j_call	cdr3_length	d_call	clone_size
TGTGCCAGCAGCTCTCGACAGGGGCAAGAGACCCAGTACTTC	CASSSRQGQETQYF	TRBV7-9	TRBJ2-5	14	TRBD1	.
TGTGCCAGCAGTGACTTTTCCGGGTCTGGCTACACCTTC	CASSDFSGSGYTF	TRBV6-4	TRBJ1-2	13	.	.
TGCGCCAGCAGCCACCTACCACTAGCGGGAGGGCAAGCGAATGAGCAGTTCTTC	CASSHLPLAGGQANEQFF	TRBV5-1	TRBJ2-1	18	TRBD2	once
TGTGCCAGCAGTGAATTAGCGGGATCTAGCTCCTACAATGAGCAGTTCTTC	CASSELAGSSSYNEQFF	TRBV6-1	TRBJ2-1	17	TRBD2	.
TGTGCCAGTAGTATAAGACGGTGGTTCGGACTAGCGGTCACCTACAATGAGCAGTTCTTC	CASSIRRWFGLAVTYNEQFF	TRBV19	TRBJ2-1	20	TRBD2	.
TGCGCCAGCAGCTTGGGACTAGCGGGAGTAGGCGAGCAGTACTTC	CASSLGLAGVGEQYF	TRBV5-1	TRBJ2-7	15	TRBD2	.
TGCGCCAGCAGTGAGTCGACCGGGAGACGTCCAGATACGCAGTATTTT	CASSESTGRRPDTQYF	TRBV10-1	TRBJ2-3	16	.	.
TGTGCCAGCAAACTCGGGACTAGCGGGGGATATCAAGAGACCCAGTACTTC	CASKLGTSGGYQETQYF	TRBV27	TRBJ2-5	17	TRBD2	.
TGCGCCAGCAGCCAAGAAAAGAACAGGCAAGAGACCCAGTACTTC	CASSQEKNRQETQYF	TRBV4-1	TRBJ2-5	15	.	.
TGCAGCGTGGACAGGGCCACTAATGAAAAACTGTTTTTT	CSVDRATNEKLFF	TRBV29-1	TRBJ1-4	13	TRBD1	.
TGTGCCAGCAGCTTATCAGGCGGGAGGAACCACAATGAGCAGTTCTTC	CASSLSGGRNHNEQFF	TRBV7-9	TRBJ2-1	16	TRBD2	.
TGTGCCAGCAGTATACAGGGGACAGGGAGTTTCGATGAGCAGTTCTTC	CASSIQGTGSFDEQFF	TRBV28	TRBJ2-1	16	TRBD1	once
TGTGCCAGCGGACGGACAGCTAATCAGCCCCAGCATTTT	CASGRTANQPQHF	TRBV6-1	TRBJ1-5	13	.	.
TGCGCCAGCAGCATTAGCGGGAAGAACACCGGGGAGCTGTTTTTT	CASSISGKNTGELFF	TRBV5-1	TRBJ2-2	15	TRBD2	few
TGTGCCAGCAGTTACGGCCTCAGCTACGAGCAGTACTTC	CASSYGLSYEQYF	TRBV6-5	TRBJ2-7	13	.	.
TGTGCCAGCAGTTCCCCTGTCTCTGGGGCCAACGTCCTGACTTTC	CASSSPVSGANVLTF	TRBV6-5	TRBJ2-6	15	.	.
TGCGCCAGCAGCCAAGGACCCCTCCGGGACAGGGCCACCGGGGAGCTGTTTTTT	CASSQGPLRDRATGELFF	TRBV4-1	TRBJ2-2	18	TRBD1	few
TGTGCCAGCAATAGGGACAGGGGACGGACTGAAGCTTTCTTT	CASNRDRGRTEAFF	TRBV6-1	TRBJ1-1	14	TRBD1	.
TGTGCCAGCAGCCCGCCAGCGGGAGGTTTCTACGAGCAGTACTTC	CASSPPAGGFYEQYF	TRBV9	TRBJ2-7	15	TRBD2	.
TGTGCCAGCAGCGTAACCGGGACAGGGTCCTACAATGAGCAGTTCTTC	CASSVTGTGSYNEQFF	TRBV9	TRBJ2-1	16	TRBD1	.
TGTGCCAGCAGCCAAGATTGGGGGCCCAATGAGCAGTTCTTC	CASSQDWGPNEQFF	TRBV14	TRBJ2-1	14	.	.
TGTGCCAGCAGCCCGCAGCAAGAGACCCAGTACTTC	CASSPQQETQYF	TRBV9	TRBJ2-5	12	.	.
TGTGCCAGCAGTGAAGCGCGTGGAGGCAGCCACGAGCAGTACTTC	CASSEARGGSHEQYF	TRBV6-1	TRBJ2-7	15	.	.
TGTGCCAGCACCCGCCGGACAGATACCGGGGAGCTGTTTTTT	CASTRRTDTGELFF	TRBV9	TRBJ2-2	14	.	.
TGTGCCAGCAGGACAATCTCTGGAAACACCATATATTTT	CASRTISGNTIYF	TRBV27	TRBJ1-3	13	.	.
TGTGCCAGCAGTTACCTAGCGGGACACACAGATACGCAGTATTTT	CASSYLAGHTDTQYF	TRBV6-5	TRBJ2-3	15	TRBD2	.
TGTGCCAGCAGCTTCGGACAGGGAGGTGTCAAAGAGACCCAGTACTTC	CASSFGQGGVKETQYF	TRBV13	TRBJ2-5	16	TRBD1	.
TGCGCCAGCAGCCCCCCGGGGTCCGACCTCAAAGCTTTCTTT	CASSPPGSDLKAFF	TRBV5-1	TRBJ1-1	14	.	.
TGTGCCAGCAGTGAAGGGTGGGGGACAGGGGGCCAGCCCCAGCATTTT	CASSEGWGTGGQPQHF	TRBV6-1	TRBJ1-5	16	TRBD1	.
TGTGCCAGCACCCAGGACACCCTTAATGAAAAACTGTTTTTT	CASTQDTLNEKLFF	TRBV7-9	TRBJ1-4	14	.	.
TGTGCTAGTGGTTTTGGAGGGAGCAATCAGCCCCAGCATTTT	CASGFGGSNQPQHF	TRBV12-5	TRBJ1-5	14	.	few
TGTGCCAGCAGCTTAGGGATGGGGGCTCGATATGGCTACACCTTC	CASSLGMGARYGYTF	TRBV7-9	TRBJ1-2	15	.	.
TGTGCCAGCAGCGCACCCGGGACAGGGGCCTCTGGGGCCAACGTCCTGACTTTC	CASSAPGTGASGANVLTF	TRBV9	TRBJ2-6	18	TRBD1	.
TGCGCCAGCAGCCAAGATCGGAGGGACGAGCAGTACTTC	CASSQDRRDEQYF	TRBV4-1	TRBJ2-7	13	.	.
TGTGCCACCAGCTCCGGGGTGGGAGTTCCCCTCTACGAGCAGTACTTC	CATSSGVGVPLYEQYF	TRBV15	TRBJ2-7	16	.	.
TGCGCCAGCAGCCAAGTGGGGAGGGCGTTGAATTCACCCCTCCACTTT	CASSQVGRALNSPLHF	TRBV4-1	TRBJ1-6	16	.	.
TGTGCCAGCAGACCCGGGGGCAATCAGCCCCAGCATTTT	CASRPGGNQPQHF	TRBV28	TRBJ1-5	13	.	.
TGTGCCAGCAGCTTAGCAGGGGACTACTCCTACGAGCAGTACTTC	CASSLAGDYSYEQYF	TRBV11-2	TRBJ2-7	15	.	.
TGCAGCGTTGTCGGCAGGGTCGGCACCGGGGAGCTGTTTTTT	CSVVGRVGTGELFF	TRBV29-1	TRBJ2-2	14	.	few
TGCAGTGCTAGGTCAAACTACGAGCAGTACTTC	CSARSNYEQYF	TRBV20-1	TRBJ2-7	11	.	.
TGTGCCAGCAGCTTGGGGGGGGGTCCCTACGAGCAGTACTTC	CASSLGGGPYEQYF	TRBV5-6	TRBJ2-7	14	TRBD2	.
TGCGCCAGCAGCCAGGATAGACAGTCCTACGAGCAGTACTTC	CASSQDRQSYEQYF	TRBV4-1	TRBJ2-7	14	.	.